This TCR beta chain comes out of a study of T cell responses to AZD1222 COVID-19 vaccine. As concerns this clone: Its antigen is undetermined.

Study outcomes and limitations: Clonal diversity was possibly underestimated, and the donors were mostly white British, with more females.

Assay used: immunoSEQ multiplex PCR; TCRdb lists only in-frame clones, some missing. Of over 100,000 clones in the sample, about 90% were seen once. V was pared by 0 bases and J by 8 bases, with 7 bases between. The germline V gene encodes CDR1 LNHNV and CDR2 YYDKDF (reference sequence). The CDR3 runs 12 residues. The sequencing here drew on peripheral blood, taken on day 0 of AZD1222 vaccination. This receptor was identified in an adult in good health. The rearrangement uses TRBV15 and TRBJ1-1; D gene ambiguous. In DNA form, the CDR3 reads TGTGCCACCAGCAGAGAGGAGGGAGAAGCTTTCTTT. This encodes CATSREEGEAFF.